This T cell receptor beta chain was recovered during a study of cytomegalovirus exposure and HLA in healthy donors. Whole-study results and caveats: Accurate prediction of HLA-A and HLA-B alleles (for most subjects) was reportedly achieved from TCR beta sequences.

A note on this clone: The antigen remains undetermined.

PCR employed 60 Vbeta and 13 Jbeta primers. In the source study's methods: In a later analysis, the count reached tens of millions of unique TCR beta chains, with about 9.9 million shared. The assay was immunoSEQ multiplex PCR, and TCRdb's table has in-frame clones only and misses some. That table is the source of V, J and clone size, and D and trimming were worked out from the DNA. The data show about 130,000 clones, under 85% seen once. The trim removed 2 bases at V and 6 bases at J, leaving 6 bases unmatched. The CDR3 sequence is 15 residues long. Germline V gene data show CDR1 as MNHNS and CDR2 as SASEGT.

The sequencing input was PBMCs. The clonotype comes from a woman aged 40 to 50 in good health and CMV-seropositive. V usage is TRBV6-1 and J usage is TRBJ2-2, with TRBD2 matching over 7 bases. CDR3 amino acids: CASSETGGSAGELFF. CDR3 coding DNA: TGTGCCAGCAGTGAAACCGGCGGGAGCGCCGGGGAGCTGTTTTTT.